This T cell receptor beta chain emerged from a study of T cell repertoires in cytomegalovirus infection. Looking at the study overall: Matching HLA type and CMV infection were both indicated by public TCR beta signatures. Study conclusions and caveats: Identification of carriers of CMV plus the relevant HLA was achieved through cumulative public TCR beta family frequency. Dominating the ex vivo response were HLA-C-restricted CMV-specific TCR beta clonotypes.

This CDR3 spans 15 amino acids. V shed 7 bases and J 5 bases; nucleotides not matched to a gene: 6. In TCRdb, the reads were re-called with MiXCR into one record per CDR3 protein. The data show just under 550,000 distinct CDR3 sequences, with less than 30% seen just once and under 15% held by the top ten. For this clonotype: Its antigen is unidentified.

The rearrangement uses TRBV12-3 or TRBV12-4 and TRBJ1-6, with TRBD1 matching over 9 bases. The specimen sequenced was PBMCs. This clonotype was obtained from a human donor in good health (CMV status not recorded). Some clones in this sample may be carry-over from other donors' samples. This CDR3 reads CASKSGTGHNSPLHF. The CDR3 bases are TGTGCCAGCAAATCCGGGACAGGGCATAATTCACCCCTCCACTTT.